The 26 T cell receptor beta chains below all came from one sample that was sequenced in a study of blood T cell repertoires in COVID-19. The data were produced by immunoSEQ multiplex PCR, yet TCRdb's version contains in-frame clones alone and is incomplete. The data show roughly 3,600 clones, around 90% seen once. Sequencing was carried out using peripheral blood. These receptor sequences come from a woman aged 70 to 79 with active COVID-19.

The chain is built from TRBV24-1 and TRBJ2-3, with TRBD2 identical over 13 bases. This CDR3 contains 18 residues. The ends lost 1 base at V and 4 bases at J; junction bases unmatched: 7. Germline assignment: CDR1 KGHDR and CDR2 SFDVKD. The CDR3 region has the DNA TGTGCCACCAGTGATTTCCCAGGGACTAGCGGGGACTCAGATACGCAGTATTTT. This codes for CATSDFPGTSGDSDTQYF.

This chain links TRBV6-6 with TRBJ1-1; D may be TRBD1 (5 bases). CDR1 and CDR2 (germline): MNHNY, SVGAGI (reference sequence). Trimming cost V 7 bases and J 4 bases, with 16 bases left between them. This CDR3 comprises 14 residues. CDR3 sequence (DNA): TGTGCCAGCACCCTGGGAGGGGTTGGCACTGAAGCTTTCTTT. Its protein product is CASTLGGVGTEAFF.

This chain joins TRBV7-8 and TRBJ2-5, with TRBD2 matching 13 bases. Germline lookup yields CDR1 SGHVS and CDR2 FQNEAQ. The CDR3 consists of 17 residues. The V gene end was trimmed by 3 bases and the J gene end by 2 bases; junction bases not matched to a gene: 6. The DNA of the CDR3 is TGTGCCAGCAGCTTTCCGACTAGCGGGGGGCCGCAAGAGACCCAGTACTTC. Translating gives CASSFPTSGGPQETQYF.

This clone was observed a handful of times. The chain uses TRBV12-5 and TRBJ2-7; D possibly corresponds to TRBD2 (5 bases). V lost 1 base, J lost 2 bases, and 12 bases lay in between. The germline gives CDR1 LGHNT, CDR2 FRNRAP. This CDR3 is built from 15 residues. The CDR3 sequence is CASGLGQTGAYEQYF. The CDR3 nucleotides are TGTGCTAGTGGTTTGGGACAAACCGGGGCCTACGAGCAGTACTTC.

The J gene is TRBJ2-4, the V gene TRBV7-8, with D possibly TRBD1 on 6 matching bases. The V gene lost 5 bases and the J gene lost 5 bases, with 16 bases spanning the gap. Looked up from germline, CDR1 is SGHVS and CDR2 is FQNEAQ. The CDR3 is 15 residues long. CDR3 sequence (DNA): TGTGCCAGCAGCCGAGACAGGCCCGTCGAAAACATTCAGTACTTC. This encodes CASSRDRPVENIQYF.

This chain uses TRBV3-1 (or the pseudogene TRBV3-2) with TRBJ1-2, with D unclear. Germline CDR1 is LGHDT and CDR2 is YNNKEL (reference sequence). Deletions cut 0 bases from V and 0 bases from J, with 11 bases between. The CDR3 has 16 amino acids. CDR3 region: CASSQDSRITNYGYTF. The CDR3 DNA follows: TGTGCCAGCAGCCAAGATAGCCGAATTACTAACTATGGCTACACCTTC.

The rearrangement joins TRBV5-6 to TRBJ2-3; D possibly corresponds to TRBD2 (5 bases). The CDR3 runs 14 residues. The V gene's germline CDR1 is SGHDT and CDR2 YYEEEE. V lost 0 bases, J lost 5 bases, and 10 bases lay in between. CDR3 protein: CASSLDRGGDTQYF. DNA of the CDR3: TGTGCCAGCAGCTTGGACCGTGGAGGAGATACGCAGTATTTT.

The gene calls are TRBV4-2 and TRBJ2-7; TRBD2 aligns across 10 bases. Trimming at V came to 3 bases and at J to 2 bases, leaving 7 bases not matched to a gene. The germline V gene has CDR1 LGHNA and CDR2 YNFKEQ. The CDR3 loop spans 16 amino acids. CDR3 DNA: TGTGCCAGCAGCCAGGGTGCTAGCGGGGGTCCCTACGAGCAGTACTTC. It translates to CASSQGASGGPYEQYF.

This chain connects TRBV4-2 to TRBJ2-7; 13 bases agree with TRBD2. The germline V gene has CDR1 LGHNA and CDR2 YNFKEQ. Trimming removed 0 bases from V and 4 bases from J; junction bases left unmatched: 15. This CDR3 comprises 20 residues. The CDR3 spells CASSQDKGGRLAGGLYEQYF. The CDR3 DNA follows: TGTGCCAGCAGCCAAGATAAAGGAGGGCGACTAGCGGGGGGTCTATACGAGCAGTACTTC.

The rearrangement uses TRBV5-8 and TRBJ1-5; a possible D gene is TRBD1 (6 bases). The ends were cut back, 4 bases at V and 4 bases at J, with 18 bases in the middle. Per the germline V gene, CDR1 is SGHTS and CDR2 is YDEGEE. The CDR3 runs to 16 residues. The CDR3 bases are TGTGCCAGCAGCCCCGCCAGGGGCGTCCGGAATCAGCCCCAGCATTTT. This sequence encodes CASSPARGVRNQPQHF.

V usage is TRBV2 and J usage is TRBJ1-1; 9 bases are shared with TRBD1. Germline trimming cut 7 bases from V and 11 bases from J; bases unmatched to any gene: 11. This CDR3 spans 13 amino acids. The V gene's germline CDR1 is SNHLY and CDR2 FYNNEI. The CDR3 loop reads CASTGGTGGGAFF. The CDR3, as DNA: TGTGCCAGCACGGGCGGTACAGGGGGCGGTGCTTTCTTT.

J is TRBJ1-3 and V is TRBV27, with D perhaps TRBD1 (6 bases). The CDR3 length is 14 residues. V gave up 6 bases and J gave up 4 bases, with 13 bases separating them. Germline V lookup: CDR1 MNHEY, CDR2 SMNVEV (reference sequence). CDR3 protein: CASSNRASGNTIYF. CDR3 coding DNA: TGTGCCAGCAGCAACAGGGCGTCGGGAAACACCATATATTTT.

The chain recombines TRBV1 with TRBJ2-7; the tabulated D call, TRBD1, remains unverified against the DNA. TRBV1 is a documented pseudogene. There are 18 residues in the CDR3. In DNA, the CDR3 is TGCACCAGCAGCCAAGCGGGCAGGGATCCTCCGAGCTCCTACGAGCAGTACTTC. It specifies CTSSQAGRDPPSSYEQYF.

CDR3 coding DNA: TGTGCCAGCAGCTTGGAGTCTCAGGGGGCCTGGGAGCAGTACTTC. It encodes CASSLESQGAWEQYF. V usage is TRBV5-8 and J usage is TRBJ2-7, with 8 nucleotides matching TRBD1. Germline CDR1 reads SGHTS; CDR2 reads YDEGEE. CDR3 size: 15 residues. V dropped 0 bases and J dropped 7; count of bases not matched to a gene: 9.

This clone was seen only once. The chain couples TRBV9 to TRBJ1-1; D is unclear. The CDR3 is 12 amino acids. In germline, CDR1 is SGDLS, CDR2 YYNGEE. Trimming took 0 bases from V and 11 from J, leaving 11 bases between them. CDR3 nucleotides: TGTGCCAGCAGCGTAGGAGGAGGACGGGCTTTCTTT. Translated, it gives CASSVGGGRAFF.

The chain employs TRBV7-2 and TRBJ1-1; D is perhaps TRBD1 (6 bases). Per the germline V gene, CDR1 is SGHTA and CDR2 is FQGNSA. The V end lost 1 base, the J end lost 3 bases, and 21 bases lay between the germline ends. The CDR3 spans 18 residues. Here the CDR3 reads CASSLESYGYREYTEAFF. CDR3 bases: TGTGCCAGCAGCTTAGAGTCATACGGGTACAGGGAATACACTGAAGCTTTCTTT.

This rearrangement joins TRBV4-1 to TRBJ2-4; possible D gene TRBD2, 6 bases. The CDR3 is 16 amino acids. The ends were cut back, 1 base at V and 1 base at J, with 11 bases in the middle. Germline V lookup: CDR1 MGHRA, CDR2 YSYEKL. DNA of the CDR3: TGCGCCAGCAGCCAAGCGGGAGACGGGGCCAAAAACATTCAGTACTTC. Its translation: CASSQAGDGAKNIQYF.

This chain links TRBV18 with TRBJ1-1; perhaps TRBD1 as D (5 bases). Germline assignment: CDR1 KGHSH and CDR2 LQKENI. This CDR3 region has 15 residues. V was shortened by 2 bases and J by 0 bases, with 10 bases between the two germline ends. Here the CDR3 reads CASSPLDKVNTEAFF. The CDR3 DNA reads TGTGCCAGCTCACCATTGGACAAAGTGAACACTGAAGCTTTCTTT.

The chain recombines TRBV9 with TRBJ1-1, with D uncertain. Germline V CDR1 and CDR2: SGDLS, YYNGEE. V lost 0 bases and J lost 1, with 7 bases in between. The CDR3 extends over 14 amino acids. The CDR3 sequence: CASSVGKRNTEAFF. The CDR3 DNA is TGTGCCAGCAGCGTAGGGAAGCGGAACACTGAAGCTTTCTTT.

The V call is TRBV30, the J call TRBJ1-1, with D tentatively TRBD1 (6 bases). The CDR3 is made up of 16 amino acids. Germline CDR1 reads GTSNPN; CDR2 reads SVGIG (reference sequence). The V gene lost 2 bases and the J gene lost 4 bases, with 20 bases spanning the gap. This chain's CDR3 is CAWSTTYRAWGTEAFF. CDR3 nucleotides: TGTGCCTGGAGTACAACCTACAGGGCTTGGGGCACTGAAGCTTTCTTT.

This chain links TRBV3-1 (or the pseudogene TRBV3-2) with TRBJ1-4, with 8 nucleotides matching TRBD1. The germline V gene has CDR1 LGHDT and CDR2 YNNKEL (reference sequence). V trimming: 1 base; J trimming: 10 bases; junction bases outside the gene matches: 8. There are 15 residues in the CDR3. CDR3 bases: TGTGCCAGCAGCCAAGGTGACAGGGGCTATGGAAAACTGTTTTTT. It specifies CASSQGDRGYGKLFF.

The genes are TRBV5-1 and TRBJ2-7, with 8 bases fitting TRBD1. V dropped 7 bases and J dropped 4; count of bases not matched to a gene: 10. Germline CDR1 and CDR2: SGHRS and YFSETQ. This CDR3 has 14 amino acids. Here the CDR3 DNA reads TGCGCCAGCGGTTTGCAGGGGGCTCCGTACGAGCAGTACTTC. This translates into CASGLQGAPYEQYF.

V is TRBV9 and J is TRBJ2-5, with TRBD2 identical over 11 bases. In germline, CDR1 is SGDLS, CDR2 YYNGEE. V dropped 3 bases and J dropped 5; count of bases not matched to a gene: 9. This CDR3 has 16 residues. The CDR3: CASSGLAGGPGETQYF. The CDR3 DNA sequence: TGTGCCAGCAGCGGCTTAGCGGGGGGGCCCGGGGAGACCCAGTACTTC.

This clone was counted a single time. The chain has TRBV6-2 or TRBV6-3 and TRBJ2-5, with a tentative D call TRBD1 (6 bases). Germline loops: CDR1 MNHEY, CDR2 SVGEGT. V gave up 5 bases and J gave up 0 bases, with 10 bases separating them. The CDR3 runs 14 residues. The CDR3: CASSKGDHQETQYF. DNA of the CDR3: TGTGCCAGCAGTAAGGGGGATCACCAAGAGACCCAGTACTTC.

J is TRBJ1-4 and V is TRBV5-1; tentative D call: TRBD1 (6 bases). This CDR3 has 15 amino acids. CDR1 is SGHRS and CDR2 is YFSETQ in the germline V gene. Trimming cost V 4 bases and J 7 bases, with 17 bases left between them. CDR3 sequence: CASSTGSVGFEKLFF. CDR3 DNA: TGCGCCAGCAGCACAGGGTCCGTTGGCTTTGAAAAACTGTTTTTT. Together with reference TRBV5-1 and TRBJ1-4, the CDR3 gives the full variable domain: KAGVTQTPRYLIKTRGQQVTLSCSPISGHRSVSWYQQTPGQGLQFLFEYFSETQRNKGNFPGRFSGRQFSNSRSEMNVSTLELGDSALYLCASSTGSVGFEKLFFGSGTQLSVL.

This sequence joins TRBV29-1 and TRBJ1-2; a weak D match, TRBD1 (5 bases). The CDR3 loop spans 13 amino acids. CDR1 is SQVTM and CDR2 is ANQGSEA in the germline V gene. V was shortened by 7 bases and J by 2 bases, with 14 bases between the two germline ends. This chain's CDR3 is CSAGGAGNYGYTF. CDR3 nucleotides: TGCAGCGCCGGTGGGGCAGGGAACTATGGCTACACCTTC. Looking up the rest from reference TRBV29-1 and TRBJ1-2 gives the full variable domain: SAVISQKPSRDICQRGTSLTIQCQVDSQVTMMFWYRQQPGQSLTLIATANQGSEATYESGFVIDKFPISRPNLTFSTLTVSNMSPEDSSIYLCSAGGAGNYGYTFGSGTRLTVV.